These T cell receptor beta chains were read from a single sample in a study of control samples from healthy donors and cancer patients. TCRdb's copy holds only in-frame clones and misses some; the assay was immunoSEQ multiplex PCR. In the table there are roughly 100,000 clones, 90% to 95% of which are singletons. Sequenced input: blood. These receptors all stem from a woman aged 18-29 years in good health. The CDR3 runs from the conserved cysteine through the conserved F or W. Each record gives: V gene, D gene, clone size, J gene, CDR3 protein, CDR3 DNA. The D gene is left open where the match is weak. Expanded clones are given a class, and other clones once, few, many or no size at all.

>TRBV30|.|.|TRBJ2-1
CAWSQTGTDPLF
TGTGCCTGGAGTCAGACCGGGACCGATCCCCTCTTC
>TRBV29-1|TRBD2|.|TRBJ2-2
CSVVSGRVNTGELFF
TGCAGCGTTGTAAGCGGGAGGGTGAACACCGGGGAGCTGTTTTTT
>TRBV25-1|.|.|TRBJ2-2
CASSKIRGGELFF
TGTGCCAGCAGTAAAATCAGGGGAGGGGAGCTGTTTTTT
>TRBV19|.|.|TRBJ2-5
CASSAGLQETQYF
TGTGCCAGTAGTGCGGGGTTACAAGAGACCCAGTACTTC
>TRBV7-2|.|.|TRBJ2-1
CASSPSPSTYNEQFF
TGTGCCAGCAGCCCCTCCCCGTCAACGTACAATGAGCAGTTCTTC
>TRBV4-3|.|.|TRBJ2-5
CASSQLTGETQYF
TGCGCCAGCAGCCAGCTAACCGGAGAGACCCAGTACTTC
>TRBV6-2/TRBV6-3|.|few|TRBJ2-2
CASSYVGQVGAGELFF
TGTGCCAGCAGTTACGTTGGGCAAGTGGGGGCCGGGGAGCTGTTTTTT
>TRBV7-3|TRBD2|once|TRBJ2-3
CASSKGTSGSRWGTDTQYF
TGTGCCAGCAGCAAAGGGACTAGCGGGAGTAGGTGGGGCACAGATACGCAGTATTTT
>TRBV19|.|.|TRBJ1-5
CASSIDRGLNQPQHF
TGTGCCAGTAGTATAGACAGGGGCCTCAATCAGCCCCAGCATTTT
>TRBV29-1|.|.|TRBJ1-2
CSAGGLHGYTF
TGCAGCGCGGGGGGGTTACATGGCTACACCTTC
>TRBV10-2|TRBD1|.|TRBJ1-2
CASSVSGQGAPNGYTF
TGCGCCAGCAGTGTATCAGGACAGGGGGCGCCGAATGGCTACACCTTC
>TRBV5-1|TRBD1|.|TRBJ2-7
CASSADRVYEQYF
TGCGCCAGCAGCGCGGACAGGGTCTACGAGCAGTACTTC
>TRBV15|TRBD1|.|TRBJ1-2
CATSRGTQQGARYGYTF
TGTGCCACCAGCAGGGGGACCCAACAGGGGGCGCGGTATGGCTACACCTTC
>TRBV6-5|TRBD1|.|TRBJ1-1
CASSRSGQGATEAFF
TGTGCCAGCAGTCGCTCGGGACAGGGGGCGACTGAAGCTTTCTTT
>TRBV13|.|.|TRBJ1-1
CASRSTGNTEAFF
TGTGCCAGCAGGTCCACGGGGAACACTGAAGCTTTCTTT
>TRBV28|TRBD2|few|TRBJ2-7
CASSRWGGYEQYF
TGTGCCAGCAGCCGTTGGGGGGGCTACGAGCAGTACTTC
>TRBV5-4|.|once|TRBJ1-1
CASSPRGMNTEAFF
TGTGCCAGCAGCCCCCGAGGGATGAACACTGAAGCTTTCTTT
>TRBV7-9|TRBD2|.|TRBJ2-3
CASSSRTSGSIDTQYF
TGTGCCAGCAGCTCCCGGACTAGCGGGAGTATAGATACGCAGTATTTT
>TRBV27|.|.|TRBJ1-2
CASSFTGSGNGYTF
TGTGCCAGCAGTTTTACAGGGAGCGGGAATGGCTACACCTTC
>TRBV20-1|.|.|TRBJ2-5
CSTGLETQYF
TGCAGCACAGGGTTGGAGACCCAGTACTTC
>TRBV4-2|.|.|TRBJ1-6
CASSQGGAAYNSPLHF
TGTGCCAGCAGCCAAGGGGGGGCGGCCTATAATTCACCCCTCCACTTT
>TRBV6-5|.|.|TRBJ1-2
CASSYSGVDYGYTF
TGTGCCAGCAGTTACTCGGGGGTTGACTATGGCTACACCTTC
>TRBV9|.|once|TRBJ2-1
CASSVLPVDSESYNEQFF
TGTGCCAGCAGCGTACTGCCCGTGGACTCCGAATCCTACAATGAGCAGTTCTTC
>TRBV5-1|TRBD2|.|TRBJ2-7
CASSSPPWFSGGYSYEQYF
TGCGCCAGCAGCTCACCCCCCTGGTTTAGCGGGGGATACTCCTACGAGCAGTACTTC
>TRBV6-4|.|.|TRBJ2-2
CASSDSTANTGELFF
TGTGCCAGCAGTGACTCGACAGCGAACACCGGGGAGCTGTTTTTT
>TRBV19|.|.|TRBJ2-1
CASSISFSSYNEQFF
TGTGCCAGTAGTATTAGCTTTTCCTCCTACAATGAGCAGTTCTTC
>TRBV19|.|.|TRBJ1-2
CASSIAVGGYTF
TGTGCCAGTAGTATTGCAGTCGGCGGCTACACCTTC
>TRBV7-9|.|.|TRBJ2-3
CASSFSHQANRTDTQYF
TGTGCCAGCAGCTTTTCCCACCAAGCTAATCGCACAGATACGCAGTATTTT
>TRBV16|.|.|TRBJ1-5
CASSLRPEGQPQHF
TGTGCCAGCAGCCTGCGGCCAGAGGGTCAGCCCCAGCATTTT
>TRBV30|.|.|TRBJ1-1
CAWTEGTAFF
TGTGCCTGGACCGAGGGTACAGCTTTCTTT
>TRBV9|.|.|TRBJ1-1
CASSKVASIGLNTEAFF
TGTGCCAGCAGCAAGGTTGCGTCGATCGGATTGAACACTGAAGCTTTCTTT
>TRBV11-2|.|.|TRBJ2-2
CASSSGLRGTGELFF
TGTGCCAGCAGCTCGGGACTTCGTGGCACCGGGGAGCTGTTTTTT
>TRBV28|TRBD1|.|TRBJ1-4
CASNSDREGEKLFF
TGTGCCAGCAACTCGGACAGGGAGGGTGAAAAACTGTTTTTT
>TRBV12-5|.|.|TRBJ1-3
CASGLVLEGVGNTIYF
TGTGCTAGTGGTTTGGTACTAGAGGGGGTCGGAAACACCATATATTTT
>TRBV4-2|.|.|TRBJ1-2
CASSQSTGGGNTF
TGTGCCAGCAGCCAATCGACGGGCGGGGGCAACACCTTC
>TRBV30|.|.|TRBJ2-1
CAWVGAVSSYNEQFF
TGTGCCTGGGTGGGAGCGGTGAGCTCCTACAATGAGCAGTTCTTC
>TRBV2|.|.|TRBJ1-2
CARRDENYGYTF
TGTGCCCGCCGGGACGAGAACTATGGCTACACCTTC
>TRBV5-4|.|once|TRBJ1-6
CASSLGVLRYSPLHF
TGTGCCAGCAGCTTGGGAGTCTTAAGGTATTCACCCCTCCACTTT
>TRBV9|.|.|TRBJ2-1
CASSVTPEGEQFF
TGTGCCAGCAGCGTAACCCCCGAGGGAGAGCAGTTCTTC
>TRBV7-2|.|.|TRBJ2-6
CASSFLAGTPGANVLTF
TGTGCCAGCAGCTTTCTTGCCGGGACCCCTGGGGCCAACGTCCTGACTTTC
>TRBV7-2|.|.|TRBJ1-1
CASSSYIKAFF
TGTGCCAGCAGCTCTTATATAAAAGCTTTCTTT
>TRBV4-2|TRBD2|.|TRBJ2-1
CASSHSGESWFF
TGTGCCAGCAGCCATAGCGGGGAATCTTGGTTCTTC
>TRBV4-2|TRBD2|.|TRBJ2-7
CASSHPTSGGAFEQYF
TGTGCCAGCAGCCACCCCACTAGCGGGGGGGCTTTCGAGCAGTACTTC
>TRBV10-3|TRBD1|.|TRBJ2-6
CALGGQGATGANVLTF
TGTGCCCTGGGAGGACAGGGGGCTACTGGGGCCAACGTCCTGACTTTC
>TRBV19|.|.|TRBJ1-5
CASSGQFDQPQHF
TGTGCCAGTAGCGGACAGTTCGATCAGCCCCAGCATTTT
>TRBV7-3|.|.|TRBJ2-7
CASSLAPGSYEQYF
TGTGCCAGCAGCTTAGCCCCGGGCTCCTACGAGCAGTACTTC
>TRBV6-5|.|.|TRBJ1-2
CASSFGGMDYGYTF
TGTGCCAGCAGTTTCGGGGGTATGGACTATGGCTACACCTTC
>TRBV6-5|.|.|TRBJ1-6
CASSYSTANSPLHF
TGTGCCAGCAGTTACTCCACAGCCAATTCACCCCTCCACTTT
>TRBV21-1|.|.|TRBJ2-3
CASSKLDSSTDTQYF
TGTGCCAGCAGCAAGCTCGACTCTAGCACAGATACGCAGTATTTT
>TRBV19|TRBD2|.|TRBJ2-2
CASSIPSGRPNTGELFF
TGTGCCAGTAGTATCCCTAGCGGGAGGCCGAACACCGGGGAGCTGTTTTTT
>TRBV11-2|TRBD2|.|TRBJ2-5
CASSLSGRASGVQETQYF
TGTGCCAGCAGCTTGTCAGGGAGGGCTAGCGGGGTCCAAGAGACCCAGTACTTC
>TRBV7-9|.|.|TRBJ2-4
CASSEEAGGSKNIQYF
TGTGCCAGCAGCGAAGAGGCCGGGGGATCCAAAAACATTCAGTACTTC
>TRBV30|TRBD1|.|TRBJ1-2
CAWSTGQGPRGYTF
TGTGCCTGGAGTACCGGACAGGGGCCTCGGGGCTACACCTTC
>TRBV7-9|TRBD2|.|TRBJ2-5
CASSLYGGEETQYF
TGTGCCAGCAGCTTATATGGGGGGGAGGAGACCCAGTACTTC